A single sample gave rise to the 31 T cell receptor beta chains below, sequenced in a study of vaccination and CD4 T cells after COVID-19. Their specific antigens are unknown. Treatment in this sample: roughly 10-day PBMC culture with coronavirus spike peptide pools or control peptides (ViraFEST assay). From the unexposed donor, CD4+ T cells were collected ahead of the COVID-19 pandemic (2011-2018). Cultured CD4+ T-cell DNA underwent Oncomine TCR Beta short-read sequencing. TCRdb ran MiXCR on the PCR reads and lists one entry per CDR3 protein. The sample holds approximately 4,600 distinct CDR3 sequences, 50% to 60% seen once. The material sequenced was CD4+ T cells from blood, cultured in vitro. The receptors were gathered from a human donor in good health.

This chain links TRBV2 with TRBJ1-2; 7 bases align to TRBD1. CDR3 length: 14 amino acids. Germline CDR1 is SNHLY and CDR2 is FYNNEI. V was clipped by 4 bases and J by 7 bases; unmatched bases: 9. The CDR3 sequence: CASSGQGGSGGYTF. The CDR3, as DNA: TGTGCCAGCAGTGGACAGGGTGGGAGTGGTGGCTACACCTTC.

V is TRBV5-1 and J is TRBJ2-7, with D perhaps TRBD1 (6 bases). CDR1 and CDR2 (germline): SGHRS, YFSETQ. V was shortened by 4 bases and J by 3 bases, with 14 bases between the two germline ends. This CDR3 comprises 14 residues. Written as DNA, the CDR3 is TGCGCCAGCAGCGCACGGGACAACCGCTACGAGCAGTACTTC. This encodes CASSARDNRYEQYF.

This chain joins TRBV7-6 and TRBJ2-3, with TRBD2 identical over 9 bases. With 2 bases clipped from V and 3 bases from J, the junction kept 9 bases outside the gene matches. The germline CDR1 and CDR2 sequences are SGHVS and FNYEAQ. The CDR3 totals 17 residues. The CDR3 DNA reads TGTGCCAGCAGCTTATTGATCGCGGGGGGGCTGACAGATACGCAGTATTTT. Its translation is CASSLLIAGGLTDTQYF.

The chain links TRBV12-3 or TRBV12-4 to TRBJ1-1; weak D call: TRBD1 (5 bases). Trimming stripped 2 bases from V and 2 bases from J, with 12 bases between. The CDR3 contains 15 residues. The CDR3 sequence: CASSLWGRINTEAFF. The CDR3 DNA reads as TGTGCCAGCAGTTTATGGGGCCGGATCAACACTGAAGCTTTCTTT.

The genes are TRBV6-1 and TRBJ1-1; D remains unclear. This CDR3 is 13 amino acids long. Trimming stripped 5 bases from V and 2 bases from J, with 9 bases between. CDR1 MNHNS and CDR2 SASEGT come from the germline V gene. CDR3 DNA: TGTGCCAGCAGTCCCATCGGTAACACTGAAGCTTTCTTT. Its protein is CASSPIGNTEAFF.

The V call is TRBV28, the J call TRBJ2-5; D not resolved. CDR3 length: 14 residues. The germline V gene encodes CDR1 MDHEN and CDR2 SYDVKM. V was shortened by 6 bases and J by 1 base, with 12 bases between the two germline ends. CDR3 region: CASSSIWGQETQYF. CDR3 DNA: TGTGCCAGCAGCTCCATTTGGGGCCAAGAGACCCAGTACTTC. The variable domain in full, with the rest retrieved from reference TRBV28 and TRBJ2-5, is DVKVTQSSRYLVKRTGEKVFLECVQDMDHENMFWYRQDPGLGLRLIYFSYDVKMKEKGDIPEGYSVSREKKERFSLILESASTNQTSMYLCASSSIWGQETQYFGPGTRLLVL.

This clonotype was seen only once. The chain is built from TRBV14 and TRBJ2-7; TRBD1 matches 9 bases. This CDR3 region has 13 residues. Trimming removed 4 bases from V and 5 bases from J; junction bases left unmatched: 3. The germline CDR1 and CDR2 sequences are SGHDN and FVKESK. CDR3 residues: CASSRDRVDEQYF. Written as DNA, the CDR3 is TGTGCCAGCAGCCGGGACAGGGTTGACGAGCAGTACTTC.

The chain employs TRBV14 and TRBJ2-5; D ambiguous. This CDR3 has 13 residues. Germline V gene lookup returns CDR1 SGHDN and CDR2 FVKESK. V was shortened by 4 bases and J by 5 bases, with 11 bases between the two germline ends. The CDR3 here is CASSRESRETQYF. CDR3 DNA sequence: TGTGCCAGCAGCCGCGAGTCGCGGGAGACCCAGTACTTC.

The chain combines TRBV20-1 with TRBJ2-5; TRBD1 aligns across 7 bases. Germline-derived CDR1 and CDR2 are DFQATT and SNEGSKA (reference sequence). Germline trimming cut 4 bases from V and 5 bases from J; bases unmatched to any gene: 13. The CDR3 is made up of 15 amino acids. The CDR3 nucleotides are TGCAGTGCTACCTCCCTGACAGGGAGCAAGGAGACCCAGTACTTC. It codes for CSATSLTGSKETQYF.

The chain employs TRBV6-2 or TRBV6-3 and TRBJ1-5; tentatively, D is TRBD1 (6 bases). V lost 0 bases and J lost 7, with 13 bases in between. The germline gives CDR1 MNHEY, CDR2 SVGEGT. The CDR3 length is 15 residues. The CDR3 reads CASSYSTRGVQPQHF. CDR3 bases: TGTGCCAGCAGTTACTCGACCAGGGGCGTCCAGCCCCAGCATTTT.

CDR3 sequence reads: CASSITGDTETQYF. CDR3 DNA sequence: TGTGCCAGTAGTATAACAGGGGATACAGAGACCCAGTACTTC. The chain combines TRBV19 with TRBJ2-5; 7 bases fit TRBD1. The ends lost 2 bases at V and 4 bases at J; junction bases unmatched: 4. The germline V gene encodes CDR1 LNHDA and CDR2 SQIVND (reference sequence). The CDR3 contains 14 residues. The whole variable domain, filled in from reference TRBV19 and TRBJ2-5, reads DGGITQSPKYLFRKEGQNVTLSCEQNLNHDAMYWYRQDPGQGLRLIYYSQIVNDFQKGDIAEGYSVSREKKESFPLTVTSAQKNPTAFYLCASSITGDTETQYFGPGTRLLVL.

CDR3 residues: CASTSHRVVSNQPQHF. For the CDR3, the DNA is TGTGCCAGCACTTCCCACAGGGTTGTTAGCAATCAGCCCCAGCATTTT. This rearrangement joins TRBV6-2 or TRBV6-3 to TRBJ1-5; D is possibly TRBD1 (6 bases). V was trimmed by 7 bases and J by 0 bases, leaving 16 bases between them. CDR1 MNHEY and CDR2 SVGEGT come from the germline V gene. The CDR3 totals 16 residues.

Only a few counts were recorded for this clonotype. This chain links TRBV6-2 or TRBV6-3 with TRBJ1-2; 9 bases fit TRBD1. The germline CDR1 and CDR2 sequences are MNHEY and SVGEGT. The trim removed 5 bases at V and 8 bases at J, leaving 6 bases unmatched. This CDR3 has 13 residues. CDR3 sequence reads: CASSPGTGSGYTF. The CDR3 nucleotides read TGTGCCAGCAGTCCAGGGACAGGGTCCGGCTACACCTTC.

In this sample, this clonotype turned up once. This sequence joins TRBV19 and TRBJ1-2, with TRBD1 matching over 10 bases. The V gene end was trimmed by 5 bases and the J gene end by 0 bases; junction bases not matched to a gene: 6. Germline CDR1 is LNHDA and CDR2 is SQIVND (reference sequence). The CDR3 totals 16 residues. The CDR3 is CASSPTGTGANYGYTF. The CDR3 DNA sequence: TGTGCCAGTAGTCCTACCGGGACAGGGGCTAACTATGGCTACACCTTC.

The chain combines TRBV6-2 or TRBV6-3 with TRBJ1-2, with D unresolved. CDR1 and CDR2 from the germline V gene are MNHEY and SVGEGT. The germline V and J ends were trimmed by 6 bases and 8 bases, with 16 bases remaining between them. This CDR3 has 13 amino acids. CDR3 residues: CASSDEGEPGYTF. DNA of the CDR3: TGTGCCAGCAGCGATGAGGGTGAACCCGGCTACACCTTC.

CDR3 loop: CASRMEGQGAGEQYF. The CDR3 DNA sequence: TGTGCCAGCAGAATGGAGGGACAGGGGGCGGGAGAGCAGTACTTC. The chain joins TRBV12-3 or TRBV12-4 to TRBJ2-7, with 12 bases identical to TRBD1. V lost 6 bases and J lost 7; bases outside the gene matches: 10. The CDR3 contains 15 residues.

The CDR3 DNA is TGTGCCTCCGGACAGGAGAGGAATCAGCCCCAGCATTTT. Its protein product is CASGQERNQPQHF. The chain couples TRBV6-1 to TRBJ1-5, with TRBD1 identical over 7 bases. The CDR3 spans 13 residues. Germline-derived CDR1 and CDR2 are MNHNS and SASEGT. Trimming took 11 bases from V and 4 from J; bases not matched to a gene: 8.

This clonotype showed up just a few times. The chain combines TRBV14 with TRBJ1-4; D not resolved. Germline V gives CDR1 SGHDN, CDR2 FVKESK. Between the trimmed V and J ends, which lost 4 bases and 11 bases, there was a span of 11 bases. The CDR3 is made up of 12 amino acids. CDR3 DNA: TGTGCCAGCAGCCTTACAGTGGGCAAACTGTTTTTT. Amino acid sequence: CASSLTVGKLFF.

The chain recombines TRBV28 with TRBJ1-3; no reliable D call. Trimming took off 5 bases at V and 4 bases at J, with 30 bases between the two ends. The CDR3 contains 20 residues. CDR1 and CDR2 from the germline V gene are MDHEN and SYDVKM. CDR3 in amino acids: CASSPSVRLGWSLEGNTIYF. As DNA, the CDR3 is TGTGCCAGCAGTCCATCCGTGAGGCTAGGGTGGAGTTTGGAAGGAAACACCATATATTTT.

This clonotype appeared a single time. V usage is TRBV7-6 and J usage is TRBJ2-3; 10 bases match TRBD2. With V trimmed by 5 bases and J by 0 bases, 14 bases remained unmatched. CDR3 size: 19 residues. The germline V gene has CDR1 SGHVS and CDR2 FNYEAQ. CDR3 amino acids: CASSSPYSGRRSSTDTQYF. CDR3 bases: TGTGCCAGCAGCAGCCCCTATAGCGGGAGGCGTTCTAGCACAGATACGCAGTATTTT.

This chain uses TRBV6-1 with TRBJ1-4, with 9 nucleotides matching TRBD1. The CDR3 consists of 14 residues. Germline CDR1 is MNHNS and CDR2 is SASEGT. J was trimmed by 8 bases and V by 8 bases; bases with no gene match: 9. The CDR3 protein is CASSRGTGREKLFF. The CDR3 DNA reads as TGTGCCAGCTCTAGAGGGACAGGGCGGGAAAAACTGTTTTTT.

The chain employs TRBV28 and TRBJ1-1, with D maybe TRBD1 (5 bases). Trimming pared 6 bases from V and 5 bases from J, leaving 16 bases between. The CDR3 covers 14 residues. Germline CDR1 MDHEN, CDR2 SYDVKM. DNA of the CDR3: TGTGCCAGCAGCCCTGGGACTTCATGGACTGAAGCTTTCTTT. Translating gives CASSPGTSWTEAFF.

The chain combines TRBV21-1 with TRBJ2-3; the DNA was not compared with TRBD1, the D call given in the table. TRBV21-1 is termed a pseudogene. The CDR3 consists of 16 residues. The CDR3 here is CASNPNRDSRTDTQYF. CDR3 bases: TGTGCCAGCAACCCAAACCGGGACAGCCGCACAGATACGCAGTATTTT.

V and J are TRBV6-5 and TRBJ1-6; D not certain. Between the trimmed V and J ends, which lost 2 bases and 0 bases, there was a span of 8 bases. Germline CDR1 is MNHEY and CDR2 is SVGAGI. The CDR3 spans 16 residues. CDR3 sequence reads: CASSYGRSSYNSPLHF. CDR3 bases: TGTGCCAGCAGTTACGGCAGGAGCTCCTATAATTCACCCCTCCACTTT.

Only a few counts were recorded for this clonotype. The chain has TRBV19 and TRBJ1-6; 9 bases are a match to TRBD1. The CDR3 contains 14 residues. Per the germline V gene, CDR1 is LNHDA and CDR2 is SQIVND (reference sequence). V lost 6 bases and J lost 10; bases outside the gene matches: 7. The CDR3 sequence: CASSPGTGNSPLHF. The CDR3 region has the DNA TGTGCCAGTAGCCCCGGGACAGGGAACTCACCCCTCCACTTT.

The genes are TRBV2 and TRBJ2-7; TRBD2 matches at 14 bases. CDR3 length equals 18 residues. The V gene's germline CDR1 is SNHLY and CDR2 FYNNEI. After removal of 4 bases from V and 4 bases from J, the junction contained 12 bases not matched to a gene. CDR3 coding DNA: TGTGCCAGCAGTGTCTTCCAGCTGGGACTAGCGGGAGCGTACGAGCAGTACTTC. Protein sequence: CASSVFQLGLAGAYEQYF.

This rearrangement joins TRBV20-1 to TRBJ2-7; D possibly corresponds to TRBD2 (6 bases). The CDR3 has 11 residues. Trimming stripped 3 bases from V and 3 bases from J, with 6 bases between. Germline loops: CDR1 DFQATT, CDR2 SNEGSKA (reference sequence). The CDR3, as DNA: TGCAGTGCTAGGGGGGGCTACGAGCAGTACTTC. Its translation: CSARGGYEQYF.

This clonotype was seen only a few times. The chain employs TRBV24-1 and TRBJ1-5; TRBD1 might be the D (6 bases). The CDR3 sequence is 14 residues long. V was shortened by 5 bases and J by 6 bases, with 13 bases between the two germline ends. Per germline, CDR1 KGHDR and CDR2 SFDVKD. CDR3: CATSAKGGAQPQHF. DNA for the CDR3: TGTGCCACCAGTGCCAAAGGGGGGGCTCAGCCCCAGCATTTT.

The genes are TRBV5-4 and TRBJ2-2; 8 bases match TRBD2. CDR3 length: 15 residues. V trimming: 2 bases; J trimming: 3 bases; junction bases outside the gene matches: 3. Germline CDR1 is SGHNT and CDR2 is YYREEE (reference sequence). The CDR3 DNA follows: TGTGCCAGCAGCTTAGGCGGGAGGTACACCGGGGAGCTGTTTTTT. This translates into CASSLGGRYTGELFF.

This clonotype appeared a few times. CDR3 sequence: CSASVRANYGYTF. CDR3 DNA: TGCAGTGCTAGTGTCAGGGCAAACTATGGCTACACCTTC. The V call is TRBV20-1, the J call TRBJ1-2; D is perhaps TRBD1 (5 bases). CDR3 length equals 13 residues. CDR1 is DFQATT and CDR2 is SNEGSKA in the germline V gene (reference sequence). V gave up 3 bases and J gave up 2 bases, with 10 bases separating them.

J is TRBJ2-5 and V is TRBV27, with 10 bases that match TRBD2. Germline CDR1 reads MNHEY; CDR2 reads SMNVEV (reference sequence). Trimming removed 5 bases from V and 5 bases from J; junction bases left unmatched: 11. The CDR3 sequence is 16 residues long. The CDR3 sequence is CASSTTWLAGAETQYF. The CDR3 nucleotides read TGTGCCAGCAGTACCACATGGCTAGCGGGGGCCGAGACCCAGTACTTC.